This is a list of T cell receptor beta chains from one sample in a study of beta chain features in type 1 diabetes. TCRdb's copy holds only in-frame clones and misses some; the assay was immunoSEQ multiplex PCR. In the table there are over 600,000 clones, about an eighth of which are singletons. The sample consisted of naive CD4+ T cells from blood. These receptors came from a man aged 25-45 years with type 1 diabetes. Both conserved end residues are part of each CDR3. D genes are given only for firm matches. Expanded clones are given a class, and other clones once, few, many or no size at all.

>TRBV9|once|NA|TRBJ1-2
CASSSQGFGANYGYTF
TGTGCCAGCAGCTCACAGGGTTTCGGAGCTAACTATGGCTACACCTTC
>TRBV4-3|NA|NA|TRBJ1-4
CASSQEGGLNEKLFF
TGCGCCAGCAGCCAAGAGGGAGGGTTAAATGAAAAACTGTTTTTT
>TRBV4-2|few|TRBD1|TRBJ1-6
CASSRKTGGVGSPLHF
TGTGCCAGCAGCCGAAAGACAGGGGGTGTAGGTTCACCCCTCCACTTT
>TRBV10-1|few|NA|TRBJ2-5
CASSMGGEETQYF
TGCGCCAGCAGTATGGGGGGCGAAGAGACCCAGTACTTC
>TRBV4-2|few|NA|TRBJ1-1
CASSQGGAENTEAFF
TGTGCCAGCAGCCAAGGGGGGGCGGAGAACACTGAAGCTTTCTTT
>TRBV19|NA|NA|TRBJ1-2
CASRLQGNTNYGYTF
TGTGCCAGTAGACTTCAGGGGAATACGAATTATGGCTACACCTTC
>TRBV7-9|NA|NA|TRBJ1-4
CASSLQPNRNEKLFF
TGTGCCAGCAGCTTGCAGCCCAATCGAAATGAAAAACTGTTTTTT
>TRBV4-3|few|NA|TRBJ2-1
CARSRLHEQFF
TGCGCCAGGAGTCGGCTCCATGAGCAGTTCTTC
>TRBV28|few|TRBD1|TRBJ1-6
CASGTGPLSLHF
TGTGCCAGCGGGACAGGGCCCTTGTCCCTCCACTTT
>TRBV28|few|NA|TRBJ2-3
CASRGGSQDTQYF
TGTGCCAGCAGGGGGGGTTCACAAGATACGCAGTATTTT
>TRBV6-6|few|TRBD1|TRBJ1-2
CASSYSGDRGSYGYTF
TGTGCCAGCAGTTACTCGGGAGACAGGGGATCCTATGGCTACACCTTC
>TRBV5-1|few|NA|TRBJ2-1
CASSLAMTYNEQFF
TGCGCCAGCAGCCTGGCCATGACTTACAATGAGCAGTTCTTC
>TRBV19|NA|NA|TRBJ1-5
CASSRPGGNQPQHF
TGTGCCAGTAGTCGACCAGGTGGCAATCAGCCCCAGCATTTT
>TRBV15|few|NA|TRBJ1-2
CATFDGYTF
TGTGCCACCTTCGATGGCTACACCTTC
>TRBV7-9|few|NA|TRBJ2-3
CASSLAGADTQYF
TGTGCCAGCAGCCTCGCTGGGGCAGATACGCAGTATTTT
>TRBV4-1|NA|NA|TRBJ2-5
CASSQASWETQYF
TGCGCCAGCAGCCAAGCTAGTTGGGAGACCCAGTACTTC
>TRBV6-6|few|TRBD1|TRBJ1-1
CASSYEQGARAFF
TGTGCCAGCAGTTACGAACAGGGGGCAAGAGCTTTCTTT
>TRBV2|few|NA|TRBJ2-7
CASSVKKQYF
TGTGCCAGCAGTGTAAAAAAGCAGTACTTC
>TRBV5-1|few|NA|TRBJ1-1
CASSLGPERGNTEAFF
TGCGCCAGCAGCTTGGGGCCTGAGCGGGGGAACACTGAAGCTTTCTTT
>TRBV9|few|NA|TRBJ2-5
CASSVALRQGQETQYF
TGTGCCAGCAGCGTAGCTCTCCGTCAGGGCCAAGAGACCCAGTACTTC
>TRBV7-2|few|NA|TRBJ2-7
CASSRGTGGEQYF
TGTGCCAGCAGCCGGGGCACCGGAGGCGAGCAGTACTTC
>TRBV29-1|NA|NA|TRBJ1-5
CSVGGKGQPQHF
TGCAGCGTTGGGGGGAAGGGGCAGCCCCAGCATTTT
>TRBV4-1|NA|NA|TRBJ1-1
CASSQGWSTEAFF
TGCGCCAGCAGCCAAGGATGGAGCACTGAAGCTTTCTTT
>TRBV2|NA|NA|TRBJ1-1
CASQGQVEAFF
TGTGCCAGCCAGGGGCAAGTAGAAGCTTTCTTT
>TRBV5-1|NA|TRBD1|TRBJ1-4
CASRTGNEKLFF
TGCGCCAGCAGGACAGGGAATGAAAAACTGTTTTTT
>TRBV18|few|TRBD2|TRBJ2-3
CASSVRTSMGTDTQYF
TGTGCCAGCTCGGTGAGGACTAGCATGGGTACAGATACGCAGTATTTT
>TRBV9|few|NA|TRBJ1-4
CASSVQGRHQEKLFF
TGTGCCAGCAGCGTTCAGGGAAGGCACCAGGAAAAACTGTTTTTT
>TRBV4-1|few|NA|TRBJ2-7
CASSQEHNRFSYEQYF
TGCGCCAGCAGCCAAGAACACAACAGATTCTCCTACGAGCAGTACTTC
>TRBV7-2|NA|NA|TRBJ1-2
CASSHTPSTDGYTF
TGTGCCAGCAGCCACACCCCATCGACAGATGGCTACACCTTC
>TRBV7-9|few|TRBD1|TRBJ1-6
CASSLLDRVGSPLHF
TGTGCCAGCAGCTTATTGGACAGGGTTGGTTCACCCCTCCACTTT
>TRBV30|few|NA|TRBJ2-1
CAWGRDKDNEQFF
TGTGCCTGGGGCCGGGACAAAGACAATGAGCAGTTCTTC
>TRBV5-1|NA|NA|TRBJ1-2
CASSLEGQNYGYTF
TGCGCCAGCAGCTTGGAAGGTCAGAACTATGGCTACACCTTC
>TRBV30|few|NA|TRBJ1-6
CAWSLGTPGSPLHF
TGTGCCTGGAGTTTGGGGACCCCCGGGTCACCCCTCCACTTT
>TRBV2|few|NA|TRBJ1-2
CASSASGTSYGYTF
TGTGCCAGCAGCGCCTCCGGGACAAGCTATGGCTACACCTTC
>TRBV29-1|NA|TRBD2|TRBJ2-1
CSVAGLAGVYEQFF
TGCAGCGTAGCTGGACTAGCGGGGGTCTATGAGCAGTTCTTC
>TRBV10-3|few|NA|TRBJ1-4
CATRPDSLNEKLFF
TGTGCCACGCGCCCGGACAGCCTCAATGAAAAACTGTTTTTT
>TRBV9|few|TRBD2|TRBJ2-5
CASSVASGGTLQETQYF
TGTGCCAGCAGCGTAGCTAGCGGGGGGACTCTTCAAGAGACCCAGTACTTC
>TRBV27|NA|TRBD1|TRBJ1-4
CASRQTGGGEKLFF
TGTGCCAGCAGACAGACAGGGGGCGGTGAAAAACTGTTTTTT
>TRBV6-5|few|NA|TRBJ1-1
CASSHEGNRGTEAFF
TGTGCCAGCAGCCACGAGGGGAACCGAGGCACTGAAGCTTTCTTT
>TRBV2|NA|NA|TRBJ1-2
CASSAGGYGYTF
TGTGCCAGCAGTGCGGGTGGCTATGGCTACACCTTC
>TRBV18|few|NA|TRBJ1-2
CASSPRGKGTGYSYGYTF
TGTGCCAGCTCACCACGAGGGAAGGGCACCGGATATTCCTATGGCTACACCTTC
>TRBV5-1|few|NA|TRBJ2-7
CASSLASPSYEQYF
TGCGCCAGCAGCTTGGCCAGTCCTTCCTACGAGCAGTACTTC
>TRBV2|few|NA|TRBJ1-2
CASSVERNYGYTF
TGTGCCAGCAGCGTGGAAAGAAACTATGGCTACACCTTC
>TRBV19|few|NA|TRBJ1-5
CASSSRLDSNQPQHF
TGTGCCAGTAGTTCAAGGCTCGATAGCAATCAGCCCCAGCATTTT
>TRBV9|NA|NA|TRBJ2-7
CASSPSTRDEQYF
TGTGCCAGCAGCCCTTCGACTAGAGACGAGCAGTACTTC
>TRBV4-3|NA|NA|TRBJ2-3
CASSQDRLVSDTQYF
TGCGCCAGCAGCCAAGATCGGCTAGTGTCAGATACGCAGTATTTT
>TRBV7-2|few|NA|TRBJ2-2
CASSPTNTGELFF
TGTGCCAGCAGCCCCACTAACACCGGGGAGCTGTTTTTT
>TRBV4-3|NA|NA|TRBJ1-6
CASRPSGAVDSPLHF
TGCGCCAGCAGGCCTTCAGGGGCGGTGGATTCACCCCTCCACTTT
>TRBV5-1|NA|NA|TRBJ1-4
CASSLVQGRDEKLFF
TGCGCCAGCAGCTTGGTTCAGGGAAGGGATGAAAAACTGTTTTTT
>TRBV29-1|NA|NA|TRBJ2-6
CSVEGAGANVLTF
TGCAGCGTTGAAGGGGCCGGGGCCAACGTCCTGACTTTC
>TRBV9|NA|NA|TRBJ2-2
CASSAILADTGELFF
TGTGCCAGCAGCGCCATACTAGCAGACACCGGGGAGCTGTTTTTT
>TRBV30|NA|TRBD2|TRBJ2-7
CAWRGSGGFYEQYF
TGTGCCTGGAGGGGCAGCGGGGGGTTCTACGAGCAGTACTTC